The T cell receptor (beta chain) described here comes from a study of T cell changes during pregnancy in multiple sclerosis (dated by TCRdb to between 2018 and 2021). A note on the overall study: In women with multiple sclerosis, the researchers looked at how the T cell repertoire shifted as pregnancy progressed.

In regard to this clone: This receptor's antigen is unknown. No base quality information exists; no much larger clone differs at one position.

The library was built by means of the immunoSEQ multiplex PCR assay. TCRdb retrieved this table from immuneACCESS and kept in-frame rearrangements only. Not all clones are present; in checked studies, unresolved V genes account for under half, and no reason is known for the remainder. Recorded for this sample are around 57,000 clones; nearly 90% of them occurred a single time. The ten most abundant clones make up around 2.5% of the sample. V is shortened by 6 bases, J by 1 base, and the region joining them spans 12 bases. The germline V gene specifies KGHSH as CDR1 and LQKENI as CDR2. Its CDR3 holds 14 amino acids, cysteine through phenylalanine. The DNA shown is the 42-base CDR3, in frame from base 1.

The V and J segments used are TRBV18 and TRBJ1-1; a tentative D call is TRBD1 (5 bases match). The specimen comprised peripheral blood, sampled in the first trimester of pregnancy. The receptor comes from a female donor with multiple sclerosis, enrolled in a pregnancy study. The CDR3 sequence is CASSFVDRNTEAFF. The DNA sequence follows: TGTGCCAGCTCCTTCGTCGACAGGAACACTGAAGCTTTCTTT.